The clone carrying this T cell receptor beta chain was picked up a small number of times. Its target is not known. This sample is part of a study of CD4+ T cells in melanoma. Regarding the study as a whole: CD8+ T cell, macrophage and B cell function reportedly correlated with neoantigen-specific CD4+ T cells. Diverse differentiation states were reported for melanoma neoantigen-specific CD4+ T cells.

This table comes from immunoSEQ multiplex PCR, and its TCRdb copy is limited to in-frame clones, with some not included. The table has 45,000 or so clones, 89% seen once; the top ten hold about an eighth. The CDR3 has 12 residues. Germline V gene lookup returns CDR1 GTSNPN and CDR2 SVGIG (reference sequence). Between the trimmed V and J ends, which lost 2 bases and 1 base, there was a span of 5 bases. This chain links TRBV30 with TRBJ1-1, with unresolved D. The source is a human donor with melanoma. The specimen was peripheral blood. DNA of the CDR3: TGTGCCTGGAGTCTTGGGAACACTGAAGCTTTCTTT. It specifies CAWSLGNTEAFF.